This TCR beta chain is drawn from a study of technical replicates of blood from a few donors listed by TCRdb under 2017. Turning to this clone: Its antigen is unknown. No clone much larger than this one lies a single base away; base qualities are absent.

Trimmed from V: 0 bases; trimmed from J: 4 bases; junction bases lacking a gene match: 3. The germline V gene provides CDR1 SGDLS and CDR2 YYNGEE. The CDR3 runs 15 residues from the cysteine to the phenylalanine. Only the CDR3 part of the read is kept: 45 bases, read in frame from the first base. The library came from the immunoSEQ multiplex PCR assay. The source is immuneACCESS, and TCRdb retained only in-frame sequences with V and J called. Part of the clones is not carried over; for the studies checked, unresolved V genes explain less than half of this, and the remainder is unexplained. The sample profile shows 70,000 to 80,000 clones; approximately 92% of them were found once. The ten most abundant clones make up 0.42% of the sample.

This receptor was obtained from a human donor in good health. Sequencing input: T cells isolated from PBMCs. This chain is built from TRBV9 and TRBJ2-2, and 7 junction bases match TRBD2. The DNA sequence is TGTGCCAGCAGCGTAGGGGGGGGAACCACCGGGGAGCTGTTTTTT. It translates as CASSVGGGTTGELFF.